A single sample is the source of the 19 T cell receptor beta chains below, sequenced in a study of patients and donors after allogeneic stem cell transplantation. TCRdb reprocessed the RT-PCR reads via MiXCR and lists one record per CDR3 protein. The sample lists 150,000 to 200,000 distinct CDR3 sequences, 24% occurring once. The sequenced material came from blood, either unsorted or a sorted T cell fraction (not recorded which). The receptors derive from a human donor who was either an allogeneic HSCT recipient or a stem cell or donor lymphocyte infusion donor (not recorded which). It is not recorded whose cells these are; they may come from a transplant donor.

V usage is TRBV12-3 or TRBV12-4 and J usage is TRBJ2-3; 11 bases line up with TRBD2. This CDR3 is 13 amino acids long. V was clipped by 6 bases and J by 14 bases; unmatched bases: 10. CDR3 in DNA: TGTGCCAGCAGCCCCTATAGCGGGGGGGCAGCGTATTTT. Translating gives CASSPYSGGAAYF.

The chain carries TRBV5-1 and TRBJ2-7, with 8 bases lining up with TRBD2. The CDR3 is made up of 16 amino acids. Germline V lookup: CDR1 SGHRS, CDR2 YFSETQ. Trimming removed 0 bases from V and 6 bases from J; junction bases left unmatched: 11. The DNA of the CDR3 is TGCGCCAGCAGCTTGGATACGGGAGGGCCTGTCGGCGAGCAGTACTTC. Amino acids: CASSLDTGGPVGEQYF.

This chain connects TRBV6-5 to TRBJ1-6; D not resolved. V lost 0 bases to trimming and J lost 10 bases, with 16 bases between them. In germline, CDR1 is MNHEY, CDR2 SVGAGI. This CDR3 is 16 amino acids long. The CDR3 sequence is CASSYSIHAHQSPLHF. CDR3 sequence (DNA): TGTGCCAGCAGTTACTCGATCCATGCCCACCAGTCACCCCTCCACTTT.

The rearrangement uses TRBV12-3 or TRBV12-4 and TRBJ2-5; no clear D. The CDR3 is 13 amino acids. With 5 bases removed from V and 10 bases from J, the gap between germline ends came to 17 bases. The CDR3 DNA sequence: TGTGCCAGCAGTCTAATAGGGTCGGGCGACCAGTACTTC. Translated: CASSLIGSGDQYF.

This clonotype occurred a few times. V usage is TRBV4-3 and J usage is TRBJ1-6; maybe TRBD1 (6 bases). V dropped 2 bases and J dropped 10 bases, with 9 bases sitting between them. Germline V CDR1 and CDR2: LGHNA, YSLEER. This CDR3 has 13 amino acids. The CDR3 protein is CASSQLGGSPLHF. CDR3 coding DNA: TGCGCCAGCAGCCAATTGGGGGGCTCACCCCTCCACTTT.

This chain links TRBV12-3 or TRBV12-4 with TRBJ1-2; TRBD1 matches at 9 bases. Trimming cost V 5 bases and J 1 base; bases outside gene matches: 11. The CDR3 consists of 17 residues. In DNA form, the CDR3 reads TGTGCCAGCAGTCCCGAACAGGGGGCGCAAATTAACTATGGCTACACCTTC. Its protein product is CASSPEQGAQINYGYTF.

V and J are TRBV20-1 and TRBJ2-2; TRBD2 matches 8 bases. Looked up from germline, CDR1 is DFQATT and CDR2 is SNEGSKA (reference sequence). Trimming cost V 3 bases and J 6 bases; bases outside gene matches: 3. The CDR3 length is 13 residues. The CDR3 bases are TGCAGTGCTAGGGACGGGAGGGCCGGGGAGCTGTTTTTT. Its protein product is CSARDGRAGELFF.

This clonotype came up a few times. The genes are TRBV5-1 and TRBJ1-1; no clear D gene. V lost 4 bases and J lost 0, with 22 bases in between. CDR3 length equals 18 residues. CDR1 and CDR2 (germline): SGHRS, YFSETQ. The CDR3 nucleotides are TGCGCCAGCAGCCGCGGACGCCGGTTCCAGTACCTGAACACTGAAGCTTTCTTT. As protein: CASSRGRRFQYLNTEAFF. Drawing the rest from reference TRBV5-1 and TRBJ1-1, the complete variable domain is KAGVTQTPRYLIKTRGQQVTLSCSPISGHRSVSWYQQTPGQGLQFLFEYFSETQRNKGNFPGRFSGRQFSNSRSEMNVSTLELGDSALYLCASSRGRRFQYLNTEAFFGQGTRLTVV.

This clonotype has a count of ten or more. The V gene is TRBV5-1, the J gene TRBJ1-1; a weak D match, TRBD1 (5 bases). The CDR3 spans 14 residues. V was clipped by 0 bases and J by 10 bases, with 16 bases between them. Germline CDR1 reads SGHRS; CDR2 reads YFSETQ. CDR3 amino acids: CASSLAFRAPGAFF. The CDR3 DNA follows: TGCGCCAGCAGCTTGGCCTTCAGGGCCCCCGGAGCTTTCTTT.

This clonotype has only a few counts. The V call is TRBV7-9, the J call TRBJ2-7; 9 bases map to TRBD2. J gave up 3 bases and V 1 base, and 1 base lay outside the gene matches. Germline CDR1 and CDR2: SEHNR and FQNEAQ (reference sequence). The CDR3 consists of 14 residues. Here the CDR3 reads CASSLGAGGYEQYF. CDR3 sequence (DNA): TGTGCCAGCAGCTTAGGAGCGGGGGGCTACGAGCAGTACTTC.

In its sample, this clonotype was seen a few times. The chain links TRBV7-3 to TRBJ2-2; D unclear. The V and J ends lost 1 base and 3 bases respectively, with 9 bases between them. This CDR3 region has 15 residues. Germline V lookup: CDR1 SGHTA, CDR2 FQGTGA. The CDR3: CASSLIGAHTGELFF. CDR3 in DNA: TGTGCCAGCAGCTTAATAGGAGCCCACACCGGGGAGCTGTTTTTT.

The sample holds a few counts of this clonotype. The rearrangement links TRBV4-3 to TRBJ2-3; 9 bases align to TRBD2. The V gene end was trimmed by 0 bases and the J gene end by 3 bases; junction bases not matched to a gene: 13. This CDR3 spans 19 amino acids. The V gene's germline CDR1 is LGHNA and CDR2 YSLEER. The CDR3 spells CASSQDLRSGRGATDTQYF. The CDR3 DNA reads TGCGCCAGCAGCCAAGATCTACGTAGCGGGAGAGGGGCGACAGATACGCAGTATTTT.

This rearrangement joins TRBV14 to TRBJ1-5; D is possibly TRBD1 (6 bases). V lost 0 bases to trimming and J lost 4 bases, with 16 bases between them. The V gene's germline CDR1 is SGHDN and CDR2 FVKESK. This CDR3 spans 17 amino acids. This CDR3 reads CASSQDGRGGLNQPQHF. Here the CDR3 DNA reads TGTGCCAGCAGCCAAGATGGGCGGGGGGGCCTGAATCAGCCCCAGCATTTT.

The rearrangement links TRBV20-1 to TRBJ2-3; tentative D call: TRBD2 (5 bases). CDR1 is DFQATT and CDR2 is SNEGSKA in the germline V gene (reference sequence). Trimming removed 5 bases at V and 0 bases at J, with 15 bases between. This CDR3 has 15 residues. CDR3 sequence reads: CSARSGRASTDTQYF. The CDR3 coding sequence is TGCAGTGCTCGATCGGGGAGAGCTAGCACAGATACGCAGTATTTT.

This clonotype was detected only a few times. V and J are TRBV12-3 or TRBV12-4 and TRBJ1-2; 7 bases align to TRBD1. V shed 4 bases and J 2 bases; nucleotides not matched to a gene: 22. The CDR3 contains 20 residues. The CDR3 nucleotides are TGTGCCAGCAGTTCCTTAGACCCCATCGACAGGGTAAAGGGGAACTATGGCTACACCTTC. The encoded protein is CASSSLDPIDRVKGNYGYTF.

The sample holds a few counts of this clonotype. The chain is built from TRBV4-1 and TRBJ2-7; D perhaps matches TRBD2 (5 bases). Germline assignment: CDR1 MGHRA and CDR2 YSYEKL. The length of the CDR3 is 16 residues. Trimming cost V 3 bases and J 2 bases, with 17 bases left between them. CDR3 region: CASSQGYPTTAYEQYF. In DNA form, the CDR3 reads TGCGCCAGCAGCCAGGGGTATCCGACTACCGCCTACGAGCAGTACTTC.

This chain joins TRBV5-1 and TRBJ2-1; 11 nucleotides match TRBD1. V gave up 4 bases and J gave up 7 bases; unmatched junction bases: 7. Germline V lookup: CDR1 SGHRS, CDR2 YFSETQ. This CDR3 is 15 amino acids long. Here the CDR3 reads CASSQDRGRENEQFF. The CDR3, as DNA: TGCGCCAGCAGCCAGGACAGGGGGCGCGAGAATGAGCAGTTCTTC.

This clonotype was picked up a small number of times. V and J are TRBV27 and TRBJ1-1; possibly TRBD1 for D (6 bases). V lost 5 bases and J lost 7, with 23 bases in between. The germline V gene has CDR1 MNHEY and CDR2 SMNVEV (reference sequence). The CDR3 covers 16 residues. CDR3 DNA: TGTGCCAGCAGTCCGTCTCCGGGACAACCCAAAAATGAAGCTTTCTTT. Translation: CASSPSPGQPKNEAFF.

The CDR3 reads CASSQTDYNSPLHF. CDR3 sequence (DNA): TGTGCCAGCAGCCAGACAGATTATAATTCACCCCTCCACTTT. This chain uses TRBV4-2 with TRBJ1-6, with D possibly being TRBD1 (5 bases). V was pared by 3 bases and J by 4 bases, with 7 bases between. This CDR3 comprises 14 residues. The germline V gene encodes CDR1 LGHNA and CDR2 YNFKEQ.